The TCR beta chain described here comes from a study of T cells in lung cancer brain metastases. Repertoires were generated with immunoSEQ multiplex PCR, while TCRdb's copy carries only in-frame clones and drops some. Here the sample spans thousands of clones, roughly 87% being singletons. This clone was counted a single time. V shed 3 bases, J shed 4 bases, and the junction held 14 bases outside the gene matches. CDR3 length: 18 amino acids. CDR1 is SGHNT and CDR2 is YENEEA in the germline V gene. The chain joins TRBV11-3 to TRBJ2-5; 10 nucleotides agree with TRBD2. The sequenced material came from tumor tissue from the primary lung tumor. This TCR came from a woman between 45 and 65 years old with non-small cell lung cancer. The CDR3 region is CASSFSPSGSRDAETQYF. The CDR3 DNA follows: TGTGCCAGCAGCTTTAGCCCTAGCGGGAGTAGGGATGCAGAGACCCAGTACTTC.